The TCR beta chain described here comes from a study of cytomegalovirus exposure and HLA in healthy donors. The wider study: Most genotyped donors, around 86% of around 370, had Caucasian-associated genetic ancestry.

Primers for the PCR totalled 60 Vbeta and 13 Jbeta. Produced via immunoSEQ multiplex PCR; TCRdb's table is partial and in-frame only. This sample has 95,000 to 110,000 clones; roughly 82% occur once, and the top ten carry about 4.3%. On this clone: Its antigen remains unidentified.

General study points: In an earlier analysis, in some 600 donors, most V segments appeared productive either ~90% or ~30% of the time.

This CDR3 is built from 15 residues. The V end lost 0 bases, the J end lost 1 base, and 7 bases lay between the germline ends. Germline lookup yields CDR1 MGHRA and CDR2 YSYEKL. This receptor was obtained from a male donor in good health and CMV-seronegative. The sequencing input was PBMCs. V is TRBV4-1 and J is TRBJ2-1; D perhaps matches TRBD2 (6 bases). For the CDR3, the DNA is TGCGCCAGCAGCCAAGACGGGGGTTCCTACAATGAGCAGTTCTTC. Protein sequence: CASSQDGGSYNEQFF.